The 6 T cell receptor beta chains below all came from one sample that was sequenced in a study of cytomegalovirus exposure and HLA in healthy donors. A multiplex PCR was run with 60 Vbeta primers and 13 Jbeta primers. TCRdb's copy holds only in-frame clones and misses some; the assay was immunoSEQ multiplex PCR. Among about 110,000 clones listed, about 80% were seen once. The sample comprised PBMCs. Receptors originate from a woman aged 55-70 years in good health and CMV-seropositive.

The chain is built from TRBV6-6 and TRBJ1-6; D is perhaps TRBD1 (6 bases). This CDR3 has 14 residues. V shed 7 bases and J shed 7 bases, with 14 bases lying between them. Germline V gene data show CDR1 as MNHNY and CDR2 as SVGAGI (reference sequence). CDR3 in DNA: TGTGCCAGCAACCCAGGGACAAGAAATTCACCCCTCCACTTT. Translating it yields CASNPGTRNSPLHF.

This chain uses TRBV10-1 with TRBJ2-3; 11 positions agree with TRBD1. With V trimmed by 0 bases and J by 6 bases, 11 bases remained unmatched. Germline V gene lookup returns CDR1 WNHNN and CDR2 SYGVQD (reference sequence). The CDR3 is 18 residues long. This CDR3 is CASSESLGQGVSRDTQYF. As DNA, the CDR3 is TGCGCCAGCAGTGAGTCCCTGGGACAGGGGGTTTCACGCGATACGCAGTATTTT.

This clone was recorded only once. This sequence joins TRBV10-3 and TRBJ2-2, with a tentative D call TRBD2 (6 bases). V was cut by 6 bases and J by 5 bases, with 16 bases left in between. Germline V gene sequence: CDR1 ENHRY, CDR2 SYGVKD. This CDR3 has 15 residues. The CDR3 DNA follows: TGTGCCATCAGCCTTAGCGGCTTCGTTACCGGGGAGCTGTTTTTT. Protein product: CAISLSGFVTGELFF.

The rearrangement uses TRBV6-6 and TRBJ2-1; 9 bases are a match to TRBD2. The CDR3 totals 16 residues. Trimming removed 6 bases from V and 7 bases from J; junction bases left unmatched: 13. Germline CDR1 MNHNY, CDR2 SVGAGI (reference sequence). CDR3 sequence reads: CASRTTGGRGMNEQFF. In nucleotides, the CDR3 is TGTGCCAGCAGGACAACGGGCGGGAGGGGAATGAATGAGCAGTTCTTC.

CDR3 DNA sequence: TGCGCCAGCGCCGTGGGACTAGCTAAAGAGGTTCGGTTCTTC. It translates to CASAVGLAKEVRFF. The gene calls are TRBV4-1 and TRBJ2-1; 9 nucleotides agree with TRBD2. In germline, CDR1 is MGHRA, CDR2 YSYEKL. CDR3 size: 14 residues. Trimming took 8 bases from V and 15 from J; bases not matched to a gene: 17.

The chain joins TRBV18 to TRBJ1-1; perhaps TRBD1 as D (6 bases). With 3 bases removed from V and 4 bases from J, the gap between germline ends came to 15 bases. This CDR3 contains 15 residues. CDR1 and CDR2 from the germline V gene are KGHSH and LQKENI. The CDR3 spells CASSPPSQGRTEAFF. In nucleotides, the CDR3 is TGTGCCAGCTCACCGCCCTCACAGGGCCGCACTGAAGCTTTCTTT.